A selection of T cell receptor beta chains follows, all from one sample in a study of Ad26.COV2.S vaccination and SARS-CoV-2 variants. Using immunoSEQ multiplex PCR, the repertoire was profiled, and TCRdb retains in-frame clones only, with some absent. The data contain roughly 300,000 clones, about 86% of them singletons. Sequenced material: peripheral blood, taken in a trial of Ad26.COV2.S vaccine versus placebo. These receptor sequences come from a person aged 18 to 59 who received the Ad26.COV2.S COVID-19 vaccine or a placebo. Each CDR3 is given with its conserved first and last residue. Each record gives: D gene, V gene, clone size, J gene, CDR3 DNA, CDR3 protein. A D gene is named only where the DNA matches it firmly. Clone size is stated in some rows and not others, as once, few, many or a class when expanded.

d_gene: -
v_gene: TRBV19
abundance: -
j_gene: TRBJ2-7
CDR3nt: TGTGCCAGTAGTATAGAAGGCAACAGCCCCTACGAGCAGTACTTC
CDR3aa: CASSIEGNSPYEQYF

d_gene: -
v_gene: TRBV28
abundance: -
j_gene: TRBJ1-4
CDR3nt: TGTGCCACAGAGGATTCAACTAATGAAAAACTGTTTTTT
CDR3aa: CATEDSTNEKLFF

d_gene: -
v_gene: TRBV7-9
abundance: -
j_gene: TRBJ1-1
CDR3nt: TGTGCCAGCAGCGCCCAACTTCCAAGGGGGACTGAAGCTTTCTTT
CDR3aa: CASSAQLPRGTEAFF

d_gene: TRBD1
v_gene: TRBV4-2
abundance: -
j_gene: TRBJ1-4
CDR3nt: TGTGCCAGCAGCCAATTCCAGGGGGCCAGGAATGAAAAACTGTTTTTT
CDR3aa: CASSQFQGARNEKLFF

d_gene: -
v_gene: TRBV7-9
abundance: -
j_gene: TRBJ2-7
CDR3nt: TGTGCCAGCAGCCCCGGGACCCTTCAATACGAGCAGTACTTC
CDR3aa: CASSPGTLQYEQYF

d_gene: TRBD1
v_gene: TRBV18
abundance: -
j_gene: TRBJ2-7
CDR3nt: TGTGCCAGCTCACCACCGAGGGCAGGGGGCTCCCCTTACGAGCAGTACTTC
CDR3aa: CASSPPRAGGSPYEQYF

d_gene: -
v_gene: TRBV3-1/TRBV3-2
abundance: few
j_gene: TRBJ1-5
CDR3nt: TGTGCCAGCAGCCCTACAGGTAATAGCAATCAGCCCCAGCATTTT
CDR3aa: CASSPTGNSNQPQHF

d_gene: -
v_gene: TRBV21-1
abundance: once
j_gene: TRBJ2-7
CDR3nt: TGTGCCAGCAGCAAAGTGGTCTCGGAGGAAGTCTACGAGCAGTACTTC
CDR3aa: CASSKVVSEEVYEQYF

d_gene: -
v_gene: TRBV12-3/TRBV12-4
abundance: -
j_gene: TRBJ2-1
CDR3nt: TGTGCCAGCAGGCCAGGTTGGAACAATGAGCAGTTCTTC
CDR3aa: CASRPGWNNEQFF

d_gene: -
v_gene: TRBV4-2
abundance: -
j_gene: TRBJ1-2
CDR3nt: TGTGCCAGCAGCCAAGAGCTCGGCGGGCACTATGGCTACACCTTC
CDR3aa: CASSQELGGHYGYTF

d_gene: TRBD2
v_gene: TRBV14
abundance: -
j_gene: TRBJ2-2
CDR3nt: TGTGCCAGCAGCCAAGGCAGGGGGCCGGGACTAGCGGGAACCGGGGAGCTGTTTTTT
CDR3aa: CASSQGRGPGLAGTGELFF

d_gene: -
v_gene: TRBV5-4
abundance: -
j_gene: TRBJ2-7
CDR3nt: TGTGCCAGCAGCCCCCGGGCAGGGGACTACGAGCAGTACTTC
CDR3aa: CASSPRAGDYEQYF

d_gene: -
v_gene: TRBV28
abundance: once
j_gene: TRBJ1-4
CDR3nt: TGTGCCAGCACTCATTTCGCAACTAATGAAAAACTGTTTTTT
CDR3aa: CASTHFATNEKLFF

d_gene: TRBD1
v_gene: TRBV7-2
abundance: -
j_gene: TRBJ2-7
CDR3nt: TGTGCCAGCAGCCCTGGACAGGGATGGGGAGTCGAGCAGTACTTC
CDR3aa: CASSPGQGWGVEQYF

d_gene: -
v_gene: TRBV9
abundance: -
j_gene: TRBJ2-5
CDR3nt: TGTGCCAGCAGCGTAACTTCCCAAGAGACCCAGTACTTC
CDR3aa: CASSVTSQETQYF

d_gene: -
v_gene: TRBV6-5
abundance: -
j_gene: TRBJ2-3
CDR3nt: TGTGCCAGCAGTTACTCGCCTGGGGCCGATACGCAGTATTTT
CDR3aa: CASSYSPGADTQYF

d_gene: -
v_gene: TRBV7-9
abundance: -
j_gene: TRBJ2-1
CDR3nt: TGTGCCAGCAGCCGGACCAATGAGCAGTTCTTC
CDR3aa: CASSRTNEQFF

d_gene: -
v_gene: TRBV4-2
abundance: -
j_gene: TRBJ2-3
CDR3nt: TGTGCCAGCAGCCAAGAATCAGCTAATTCAGATACGCAGTATTTT
CDR3aa: CASSQESANSDTQYF

d_gene: -
v_gene: TRBV11-2
abundance: -
j_gene: TRBJ1-4
CDR3nt: TGTGCCAGCAGACTATTACGAGGGACGGCTAATGAAAAACTGTTTTTT
CDR3aa: CASRLLRGTANEKLFF

d_gene: -
v_gene: TRBV2
abundance: -
j_gene: TRBJ1-4
CDR3nt: TGTGCTAGCGGAGACACAACTAATGAAAAACTGTTTTTT
CDR3aa: CASGDTTNEKLFF

d_gene: -
v_gene: TRBV12-3/TRBV12-4
abundance: -
j_gene: TRBJ1-1
CDR3nt: TGTGCCAGCGGGCCTAGGAGGGAAACTGAAGCTTTCTTT
CDR3aa: CASGPRRETEAFF

d_gene: -
v_gene: TRBV12-3/TRBV12-4
abundance: -
j_gene: TRBJ1-5
CDR3nt: TGTGCCAGCAGTTTGGACACCGATCGGCCCCAGCATTTT
CDR3aa: CASSLDTDRPQHF

d_gene: -
v_gene: TRBV6-5
abundance: -
j_gene: TRBJ1-1
CDR3nt: TGTGCCAGCAAAATCAAGATGAACACTGAAGCTTTCTTT
CDR3aa: CASKIKMNTEAFF

d_gene: TRBD2
v_gene: TRBV5-1
abundance: -
j_gene: TRBJ2-1
CDR3nt: TGCGCCAGCAGCTGGGGACTAGCGGGAGCCTTTACCGATGAGCAGTTCTTC
CDR3aa: CASSWGLAGAFTDEQFF

d_gene: TRBD2
v_gene: TRBV5-1
abundance: -
j_gene: TRBJ2-2
CDR3nt: TGCGCCAGCAGCTCCTCGACTAGCGGGAGGACCGGGGAGCTGTTTTTT
CDR3aa: CASSSSTSGRTGELFF

d_gene: TRBD1
v_gene: TRBV18
abundance: once
j_gene: TRBJ2-7
CDR3nt: TGTGCCAGCTCCCCGGGACAGGGGCGATCCTACGAGCAGTACTTC
CDR3aa: CASSPGQGRSYEQYF

d_gene: TRBD2
v_gene: TRBV5-1
abundance: -
j_gene: TRBJ2-1
CDR3nt: TGCGCCAGCAGCGCCGGAACGGCGGGAGGTTACAATGAGCAGTTCTTC
CDR3aa: CASSAGTAGGYNEQFF

d_gene: -
v_gene: TRBV21-1
abundance: -
j_gene: TRBJ1-2
CDR3nt: TGTGCCAGCAGCAAAGCTCGTCCGGGGGGTGGCTACACCTTC
CDR3aa: CASSKARPGGGYTF

d_gene: TRBD1
v_gene: TRBV28
abundance: -
j_gene: TRBJ1-1
CDR3nt: TGTGCCAGCAGCGCGGCACCCGGGACAGGGTTTTATGAAGCTTTCTTT
CDR3aa: CASSAAPGTGFYEAFF

d_gene: -
v_gene: TRBV5-6
abundance: -
j_gene: TRBJ2-7
CDR3nt: TGTGCCAGCAGCTTGAGTTCTTACGAGCAGTACTTC
CDR3aa: CASSLSSYEQYF

d_gene: -
v_gene: TRBV18
abundance: -
j_gene: TRBJ2-1
CDR3nt: TGTGCCAGCTCCCAGGTTTCCTACAATGAGCAGTTCTTC
CDR3aa: CASSQVSYNEQFF

d_gene: -
v_gene: TRBV4-3
abundance: -
j_gene: TRBJ1-5
CDR3nt: TGCGCCAGCAGCCAAGATCGTCTGAGCAATCAGCCCCAGCATTTT
CDR3aa: CASSQDRLSNQPQHF

d_gene: -
v_gene: TRBV11-2
abundance: -
j_gene: TRBJ1-1
CDR3nt: TGTGCCAGCAGCTTTGACACCCTTAGGACTGAAGCTTTCTTT
CDR3aa: CASSFDTLRTEAFF